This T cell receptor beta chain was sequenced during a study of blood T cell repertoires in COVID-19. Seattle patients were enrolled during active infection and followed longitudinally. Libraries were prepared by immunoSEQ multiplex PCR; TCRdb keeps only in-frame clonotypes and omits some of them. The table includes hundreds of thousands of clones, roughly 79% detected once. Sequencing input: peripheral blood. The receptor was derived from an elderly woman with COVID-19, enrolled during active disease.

CDR3 nucleotides: TGCGCCAGCAGCTTGATGACTTCCCAGAACACTGAAGCTTTCTTT. Translating it yields CASSLMTSQNTEAFF. The gene calls are TRBV5-1 and TRBJ1-1; D ambiguous. Germline V gene data show CDR1 as SGHRS and CDR2 as YFSETQ. The V gene lost 1 base and the J gene lost 1 base, with 11 bases spanning the gap. The CDR3 consists of 15 residues.